Shown below are 9 T cell receptor beta chains from a single sample sequenced in a study of cytomegalovirus exposure and HLA in healthy donors. The PCR made use of 60 Vbeta and 13 Jbeta primers. The assay was immunoSEQ multiplex PCR, and TCRdb's table has in-frame clones only and misses some. The sample includes 100,000 to 150,000 clones, approximately 85% of them seen just once. Sequencing input: PBMCs. These receptors came from a boy aged 5-17 years in good health and CMV-seronegative.

This clone was seen a single time. The gene calls are TRBV29-1 and TRBJ1-6; possibly TRBD1 for D (6 bases). CDR1 and CDR2 (germline): SQVTM, ANQGSEA. CDR3 length: 13 amino acids. With 4 bases removed from V and 5 bases from J, the gap between germline ends came to 9 bases. The CDR3 nucleotides read TGCAGCGTTGGGGACACGGATAATTCACCCCTCCACTTT. Encoded protein: CSVGDTDNSPLHF.

This chain links TRBV6-1 with TRBJ1-2; D is possibly TRBD1 (5 bases). Germline V gene sequence: CDR1 MNHNS, CDR2 SASEGT. CDR3 length: 12 amino acids. Deletions cut 11 bases from V and 9 bases from J, with 19 bases between. CDR3 nucleotide sequence: TGTGCCGGTACAAGGCGGAAGGGGAGCTACACCTTC. As protein: CAGTRRKGSYTF.

This clone occurred once. The chain combines TRBV2 with TRBJ1-3; 7 positions agree with TRBD1. CDR1 and CDR2 from the germline V gene are SNHLY and FYNNEI. V trimming: 3 bases; J trimming: 2 bases; junction bases outside the gene matches: 7. The CDR3 has 16 amino acids. CDR3 coding DNA: TGTGCCAGCAGTGAGGAAGGGGGCTTGGCTGGAAACACCATATATTTT. The encoded protein is CASSEEGGLAGNTIYF. Using reference TRBV2 and TRBJ1-3 for the parts outside the CDR3, the full variable domain is EPEVTQTPSHQVTQMGQEVILRCVPISNHLYFYWYRQILGQKVEFLVSFYNNEISEKSEIFDDQFSVERPDGSNFTLKIRSTKLEDSAMYFCASSEEGGLAGNTIYFGEGSWLTVV.

The chain combines TRBV2 with TRBJ1-1; possible D gene TRBD1, 5 bases. Germline CDR1 SNHLY, CDR2 FYNNEI. CDR3 length: 14 amino acids. Trimming pared 10 bases from V and 1 base from J, leaving 16 bases between. The CDR3 DNA reads as TGTGCCACTCACAATGGGGGAGGGAACACTGAAGCTTTCTTT. Protein product: CATHNGGGNTEAFF.

This chain connects TRBV5-8 to TRBJ1-5; no reliable D call. This CDR3 has 12 amino acids. Germline CDR1 reads SGHTS; CDR2 reads YDEGEE. V lost 4 bases and J lost 5, with 7 bases in between. CDR3 in amino acids: CASSLVYQPQHF. CDR3 DNA: TGTGCCAGCAGCCTCGTATATCAGCCCCAGCATTTT. Filled out from reference TRBV5-8 and TRBJ1-5, the complete variable domain reads EAGVTQSPTHLIKTRGQQATLRCSPISGHTSVYWYQQALGLGLQFLLWYDEGEERNRGNFPPRFSGRQFPNYSSELNVNALELEDSALYLCASSLVYQPQHFGDGTRLSIL.

V and J are TRBV5-1 and TRBJ2-7; possible D gene TRBD2, 7 bases. Germline V gene lookup returns CDR1 SGHRS and CDR2 YFSETQ. There are 16 residues in the CDR3. Trimming cost V 4 bases and J 0 bases, with 17 bases left between them. This CDR3 reads CASSRDGGAASYEQYF. The CDR3 DNA reads as TGCGCCAGCAGCAGAGATGGGGGGGCGGCCTCCTACGAGCAGTACTTC.

In this sample, this clone turned up a few times. A read error may account for a junction end that differs from germline. V and J are TRBV5-1 and TRBJ2-5, with 8 bases aligning to TRBD2. Germline V gene data show CDR1 as SGHRS and CDR2 as YFSETQ. The CDR3 length is 13 residues. The CDR3, as DNA: TGCGCCAGCAGCCCGGGGGGGGGAGGGCCGGTGGACTTC. It translates to CASSPGGGGPVDF. Combining the CDR3 with reference TRBV5-1 and TRBJ2-5 gives the whole variable domain KAGVTQTPRYLIKTRGQQVTLSCSPISGHRSVSWYQQTPGQGLQFLFEYFSETQRNKGNFPGRFSGRQFSNSRSEMNVSTLELGDSALYLCASSPGGGGPVDFGPGTRLLVL.

The chain carries TRBV5-8 and TRBJ1-4, with 10 bases identical to TRBD1. The CDR3 runs to 15 residues. CDR1 and CDR2 (germline): SGHTS, YDEGEE. V was pared by 4 bases and J by 8 bases, with 8 bases of the junction left unmatched. CDR3 coding DNA: TGTGCCAGCAGCACCCGAGGACAGGGGGGGGAAAAACTGTTTTTT. It yields the protein CASSTRGQGGEKLFF.

The table lists this clone with a count of one. V and J are TRBV7-2 and TRBJ2-7; D is undetermined. The CDR3 is 13 amino acids. CDR1 is SGHTA, CDR2 FQGNSA, per germline. Trimming took 1 base from V and 9 from J, leaving 13 bases between them. In nucleotides, the CDR3 is TGTGCCAGCAGCTTAGTGTACGGGTCGGGGCAGTACTTC. Translating it yields CASSLVYGSGQYF.